This T cell receptor (beta chain) was captured in a study of cytomegalovirus exposure and HLA in healthy donors. PCR was performed using 60 Vbeta and 13 Jbeta primers. The data were produced by immunoSEQ multiplex PCR, yet TCRdb's version contains in-frame clones alone and is incomplete. The sample has about 190,000 clones, around 75% seen once. This receptor was taken from a woman in her twenties or thirties in good health and CMV-seropositive. The sample consisted of PBMCs.

The CDR3 DNA sequence: TGTGCCAGCAGCTTAGACGGGAGCAACTACGAGCAGTACTTC. Protein: CASSLDGSNYEQYF. The chain couples TRBV11-2 to TRBJ2-7, with D maybe TRBD2 (6 bases). This CDR3 has 14 amino acids. V shed 0 bases and J shed 3 bases, with 9 bases lying between them. Germline V gene data show CDR1 as SGHAT and CDR2 as FQNNGV.